The present T cell receptor beta chain was sequenced within a study of blood T cell repertoires in COVID-19. On the study more broadly: Researchers got acute and convalescent COVID-19 samples from the United States, Italy and Spain. The cDNA or gDNA used as material had been derived from T cells, B-cell-depleted T cells, or PBMCs.

Seattle researchers signed up patients amid active infection and tracked them longitudinally. Clones were sequenced by immunoSEQ multiplex PCR, and TCRdb holds only the in-frame ones, with some missing. The sample records more than 200,000 clones, 84% being singletons. Sequences were obtained from peripheral blood. This sequence originates from a woman aged 80 or over with COVID-19, enrolled during active disease.

The CDR3, as DNA: TGCAGCGCCCTCGGTGGGACAGACGATTATGGCTACACCTTC. Residues: CSALGGTDDYGYTF. V gene TRBV29-1 combines with J gene TRBJ1-2; 7 positions match TRBD1. From germline, CDR1 is SQVTM and CDR2 ANQGSEA. Trimming took 7 bases from V and 5 from J; bases not matched to a gene: 13. The CDR3 length is 14 residues.